This T cell receptor beta chain was recorded in a study of cytomegalovirus exposure and HLA in healthy donors. Study results and limitations: TCR beta chains numbering approximately 150 were designated cytomegalovirus-associated. Common viral pathogens seemed, in a later analysis, to connect with several of the most significant clusters. Segments of the TCR beta V type were, in most cases, productive about 90% or about 30% of the time in an earlier analysis. In a later analysis, at a false discovery rate of 0.05, over 15,000 TCR beta sequences were associated with HLA alleles.

The ends were cut back, 5 bases at V and 5 bases at J, with 18 bases in the middle. This CDR3 has 16 residues. Germline values: CDR1 LNHNV, CDR2 YYDKDF (reference sequence). This clone was found a few times. The antigen remains unidentified. The study ran its PCR with 60 Vbeta and 13 Jbeta primers. The data were produced by immunoSEQ multiplex PCR, yet TCRdb's version contains in-frame clones alone and is incomplete. Of 150,000 or so clones in the sample, 82% were seen once. This clonotype was obtained from a woman aged 50 to 65 in good health and CMV-seropositive. The genes are TRBV15 and TRBJ1-4, with D unclear. What was sequenced was PBMCs. Here the CDR3 reads CATSVTQAIGNEKLFF. The CDR3 DNA reads as TGTGCCACCAGCGTGACGCAAGCGATCGGGAATGAAAAACTGTTTTTT.